The 13 T cell receptor beta chains listed next were all sequenced from one sample in a study of T-cell reconstitution after alpha-beta-depleted transplantation in children. Construction of the TCRbeta library involved unique molecular identifiers. TCRdb analysed the PCR reads with MiXCR anew, one entry per CDR3 protein. Here the sample spans approximately 150,000 distinct CDR3 sequences, 8% to 10% being singletons. The sample here was PBMCs, mostly from graft donor cells, taken 180 days after TCRalphabeta/CD19-depleted stem cell transplant. These receptors were collected from a female patient aged 2 to 10 who had a stem cell transplant for congenital amegakaryocytic thrombocytopenia, so the T cells may come from the graft donor.

This clonotype has a count of ten or more. This sequence joins TRBV5-6 and TRBJ1-4; D is undetermined. Looked up from germline, CDR1 is SGHDT and CDR2 is YYEEEE. V was shortened by 3 bases and J by 0 bases, with 9 bases between the two germline ends. CDR3 length: 15 amino acids. The CDR3 sequence: CASSSYTPTNEKLFF. CDR3 DNA sequence: TGTGCCAGCAGCTCCTACACCCCAACTAATGAAAAACTGTTTTTT.

This clonotype was detected a few times. The gene calls are TRBV18 and TRBJ1-2; tentative D call: TRBD1 (6 bases). Germline CDR1 and CDR2: KGHSH and LQKENI. CDR3 length: 14 amino acids. V lost 1 base to trimming and J lost 6 bases, with 12 bases between them. DNA of the CDR3: TGTGCCAGCTCACCACAGGTCCCAGGGGATGGCTACACCTTC. It translates to CASSPQVPGDGYTF. Full variable domain (missing parts from reference TRBV18 and TRBJ1-2): NAGVMQNPRHLVRRRGQEARLRCSPMKGHSHVYWYRQLPEEGLKFMVYLQKENIIDESGMPKERFSAEFPKEGPSILRIQQVVRGDSAAYFCASSPQVPGDGYTFGSGTRLTVV.

There are many counts of this clonotype. The rearrangement links TRBV15 to TRBJ2-1; D is unclear. The V gene's germline CDR1 is LNHNV and CDR2 YYDKDF (reference sequence). There are 16 residues in the CDR3. V lost 0 bases, J lost 0 bases, and 9 bases lay in between. The CDR3 region is CATSREGMSSYNEQFF. In nucleotides, the CDR3 is TGTGCCACCAGCAGAGAGGGTATGAGCTCCTACAATGAGCAGTTCTTC.

Many counts were recorded for this clonotype. The gene calls are TRBV5-1 and TRBJ1-2; 7 bases agree with TRBD1. Germline CDR1 reads SGHRS; CDR2 reads YFSETQ. Germline trimming cut 0 bases from V and 2 bases from J; bases unmatched to any gene: 4. The CDR3 length is 15 residues. This CDR3 reads CASSLDGGQNYGYTF. DNA for the CDR3: TGCGCCAGCAGCTTGGATGGGGGACAGAACTATGGCTACACCTTC. The full variable domain, its missing parts supplied by reference TRBV5-1 and TRBJ1-2, is KAGVTQTPRYLIKTRGQQVTLSCSPISGHRSVSWYQQTPGQGLQFLFEYFSETQRNKGNFPGRFSGRQFSNSRSEMNVSTLELGDSALYLCASSLDGGQNYGYTFGSGTRLTVV.

This clonotype was counted many times. The chain links TRBV5-1 to TRBJ2-2; 8 nucleotides agree with TRBD1. The CDR3 sequence is 15 residues long. The V gene end was trimmed by 4 bases and the J gene end by 8 bases; junction bases not matched to a gene: 10. The germline V gene has CDR1 SGHRS and CDR2 YFSETQ. The CDR3 DNA sequence: TGCGCCAGCAGCCAGGTCAGGGGGCGATCTGGGGAGCTGTTTTTT. Its translation: CASSQVRGRSGELFF.

This clonotype came up a few times. This sequence joins TRBV28 and TRBJ1-4; D is uncertain. V was clipped by 9 bases and J by 3 bases, with 11 bases between them. This CDR3 comprises 13 residues. Germline CDR1 is MDHEN and CDR2 is SYDVKM. CDR3 protein: CASNRPSNEKLFF. CDR3 nucleotide sequence: TGTGCCAGTAACAGACCATCTAATGAAAAACTGTTTTTT.

This clonotype has ten or more counts. The V gene is TRBV18, the J gene TRBJ2-3; D is uncertain. The CDR3 contains 15 residues. Between the trimmed V and J ends, which lost 2 bases and 1 base, there was a span of 10 bases. Germline V lookup: CDR1 KGHSH, CDR2 LQKENI. In DNA form, the CDR3 reads TGTGCCAGCTCACCATCACCTCCTGGCACAGATACGCAGTATTTT. It is translated as CASSPSPPGTDTQYF. The whole variable domain, filled in from reference TRBV18 and TRBJ2-3, reads NAGVMQNPRHLVRRRGQEARLRCSPMKGHSHVYWYRQLPEEGLKFMVYLQKENIIDESGMPKERFSAEFPKEGPSILRIQQVVRGDSAAYFCASSPSPPGTDTQYFGPGTRLTVL.

This rearrangement joins TRBV20-1 to TRBJ2-7, with D possibly TRBD2 on 6 matching bases. Germline-derived CDR1 and CDR2 are DFQATT and SNEGSKA (reference sequence). The CDR3 covers 14 residues. V gave up 6 bases and J gave up 2 bases, with 17 bases separating them. CDR3 sequence: CSAEPGTGTYEQYF. For the CDR3, the DNA is TGCAGTGCAGAGCCCGGGACTGGGACCTACGAGCAGTACTTC.

In its sample, this clonotype was seen many times. The chain recombines TRBV6-5 with TRBJ1-1, with 11 bases fitting TRBD1. This CDR3 region has 15 residues. Germline V gives CDR1 MNHEY, CDR2 SVGAGI. The J segment lost 5 bases and the V segment lost 5 bases, leaving 7 bases of the junction unmatched. This chain's CDR3 is CASSPIRDRGTEAFF. CDR3 nucleotide sequence: TGTGCCAGCAGTCCAATCCGGGACAGGGGGACTGAAGCTTTCTTT.

This clonotype was recorded at least ten times. The chain is built from TRBV28 and TRBJ2-5; D ambiguous. Trimming pared 8 bases from V and 3 bases from J, leaving 10 bases between. The CDR3 length is 12 residues. The germline gives CDR1 MDHEN, CDR2 SYDVKM. The CDR3 sequence is CASGRREETQYF. In DNA form, the CDR3 reads TGTGCCAGCGGCCGTAGGGAAGAGACCCAGTACTTC.

The V gene is TRBV6-5, the J gene TRBJ2-6; D ambiguous. This CDR3 spans 15 amino acids. Germline V gene sequence: CDR1 MNHEY, CDR2 SVGAGI. With 5 bases removed from V and 1 base from J, the gap between germline ends came to 9 bases. CDR3 nucleotide sequence: TGTGCCAGCAGTAGGGTCCCGTCTGGGGCCAACGTCCTGACTTTC. It codes for CASSRVPSGANVLTF.

This clonotype was found many times. The chain uses TRBV10-3 and TRBJ2-2; 8 nucleotides match TRBD1. The V segment lost 3 bases and the J segment 5 bases; nucleotides outside the gene matches: 8. The length of the CDR3 is 16 residues. Germline assignment: CDR1 ENHRY and CDR2 SYGVKD. The CDR3 loop is CAISDPGQGFTGELFF. CDR3 nucleotides: TGTGCCATCAGTGACCCTGGACAGGGTTTTACCGGGGAGCTGTTTTTT.

This clonotype was detected many times. The CDR3 DNA is TGTGCCAGCAGTTTGGGAGCAGGGTCCAACGGGGAGCTGTTTTTT. Protein product: CASSLGAGSNGELFF. V is TRBV27 and J is TRBJ2-2; D may correspond to TRBD1 or TRBD2 (5 bases each). CDR3 size: 15 residues. Trimming cost V 3 bases and J 7 bases, with 15 bases left between them. Germline values: CDR1 MNHEY, CDR2 SMNVEV (reference sequence).